A selection of T cell receptor beta chains follows, all from one sample in a study of CD8 T cells in Susac syndrome. MiXCR was run by TCRdb on the immunoSEQ multiplex PCR reads, yielding one entry per CDR3 protein. The sample has about 84,000 distinct CDR3 sequences, just under 95% seen once. Sequenced: CD8+ T cells from PBMCs. The receptor source for this set is a human donor in good health. Each CDR3 is given with its conserved first and last residue. The D gene is left open where the match is weak. Only part of the rows carry a size: once, few, many, or a class if the clone is expanded.

v_gene,j_gene,d_gene,abundance,CDR3nt,CDR3aa
TRBV9,TRBJ2-2,-,few,TGTGCCAGCAGCTCCGAAACCGGGGAGCTGTTTTTT,CASSSETGELFF
TRBV9,TRBJ2-2,-,-,TGTGCCAGCAGCGTCGGGCCGAACACCGGGGAGCTGTTTTTT,CASSVGPNTGELFF
TRBV5-6,TRBJ2-5,TRBD1,-,TGTGCCAGCAGCTTGTCCCCGACAGGGGACCAAGAGACCCAGTACTTC,CASSLSPTGDQETQYF
TRBV6-5,TRBJ2-5,-,-,TGTGCCAGCATTGGGACGGGGGAGACCCAGTACTTC,CASIGTGETQYF
TRBV6-1,TRBJ2-1,TRBD2,-,TGTGCCAGCAGTGAACTGGCGGGGGGCGCGGATGAGCAGTTCTTC,CASSELAGGADEQFF
TRBV10-2,TRBJ1-2,-,once,TGCGCCAGCAGTGAGTCGTACGGGGGGGGCTACACCTTC,CASSESYGGGYTF
TRBV10-3,TRBJ1-1,-,-,TGTGCCATCAGTGATGCCAAGAACACTGAAGCTTTCTTT,CAISDAKNTEAFF
TRBV29-1,TRBJ1-3,-,-,TGCAGCGTTAGGACGGTCGGAAACACCATATATTTT,CSVRTVGNTIYF
TRBV12-3/TRBV12-4,TRBJ1-4,-,-,TGTGCCAGCAGTGACCGGGACTTGGATGAAAAACTGTTTTTT,CASSDRDLDEKLFF
TRBV2,TRBJ2-5,-,-,TGTGCCAGCAGTGGGCTCGTAGCGAGGGACATCCAAGAGACCCAGTACTTC,CASSGLVARDIQETQYF
TRBV4-1,TRBJ2-1,TRBD1,-,TGCGCCAGCAGCCAAAGGGGACAGGGCGCCTACAATGAGCAGTTCTTC,CASSQRGQGAYNEQFF
TRBV6-5,TRBJ2-2,-,-,TGTGCCAGCAGTTACGAAACCGGGGAGCTGTTTTTT,CASSYETGELFF
TRBV6-5,TRBJ1-6,-,-,TGTGCCAGCAGTTATAGTAACAGATCACCCCTCCACTTT,CASSYSNRSPLHF
TRBV12-3/TRBV12-4,TRBJ1-1,-,-,TGTGCCAGCAGTTTTCAGGGCGGGAACACTGAAGCTTTCTTT,CASSFQGGNTEAFF
TRBV12-3/TRBV12-4,TRBJ2-3,-,-,TGTGCCAGCAGTTTATGGGCCACAGATACGCAGTATTTT,CASSLWATDTQYF
TRBV4-1,TRBJ1-1,-,once,TGCGCCAGCAGCCAAGATCTTGGGTACGGGTCCACTGAAGCTTTCTTT,CASSQDLGYGSTEAFF
TRBV13,TRBJ1-5,TRBD1,once,TGTGCCAGCAGCTTAACAGGGGGCGGCCAGCCCCAGCATTTT,CASSLTGGGQPQHF
TRBV2,TRBJ1-1,-,-,TGTGCCAGCAGTGAACAGCCCTTGAACACTGAAGCTTTCTTT,CASSEQPLNTEAFF
TRBV5-1,TRBJ2-5,-,-,TGCGCCAGCAGCTCCCGGGCGACCTTTAAAGAGACCCAGTACTTC,CASSSRATFKETQYF
TRBV13,TRBJ1-2,-,-,TGTGCCAGCAGCTTACCGAGTAATAACTATGGCTACACCTTC,CASSLPSNNYGYTF
TRBV3-1,TRBJ2-1,-,-,TGTGCCAGCAGCCAAAGGGATTACAATGAGCAGTTCTTC,CASSQRDYNEQFF
TRBV10-3,TRBJ1-2,-,-,TGTGCCATCAGCGAACAAGCGTCCTATGGCTACACCTTC,CAISEQASYGYTF
TRBV7-8,TRBJ1-5,-,once,TGTGCCAGCAGCTACGACAGCGATCAGCCCCAGCATTTT,CASSYDSDQPQHF
TRBV5-4,TRBJ1-2,TRBD1,-,TGTGCCAGCAGCTTGAAAGGACAGGGTCATGGCTACACCTTC,CASSLKGQGHGYTF
TRBV9,TRBJ1-5,-,-,TGTGCCAGCAGCGTAGGGGTAGGCAATCAGCCCCAGCATTTT,CASSVGVGNQPQHF
TRBV29-1,TRBJ2-3,-,-,TGCAGCGTTGAAGGTCCTGGCCTCACAGATACGCAGTATTTT,CSVEGPGLTDTQYF
TRBV12-3/TRBV12-4,TRBJ1-2,TRBD1,-,TGTGCCAGCAGTTTGGGGGACAGGGGTCCTTATGGCTACACCTTC,CASSLGDRGPYGYTF
TRBV3-1,TRBJ2-3,-,-,TGTGCCAGCAGCCAGTCAGGACGGGATACGCAGTATTTT,CASSQSGRDTQYF
TRBV2,TRBJ2-3,-,once,TGTGCCAGCAGTGGCGTCAGTTCTAGCACAGATACGCAGTATTTT,CASSGVSSSTDTQYF
TRBV19,TRBJ2-7,-,-,TGTGCCAGTAGTATGGGGCGAGGGGCCCTCGAGCAGTACTTC,CASSMGRGALEQYF
TRBV9,TRBJ2-1,TRBD1,once,TGTGCCAGCAGCGTAGGAGGGGGCTCTACCTACAATGAGCAGTTCTTC,CASSVGGGSTYNEQFF
TRBV29-1,TRBJ2-5,-,-,TGCAGCGTTGCCGCACAGGATTTTCAAGAGACCCAGTACTTC,CSVAAQDFQETQYF
TRBV13,TRBJ1-2,-,-,TGTGCCAGCAGCTCACAGGGTTCCTATGGCTACACCTTC,CASSSQGSYGYTF
TRBV5-4,TRBJ1-1,-,-,TGTGCCAGCAGCCGATCCCGGGGGGACACTGAAGCTTTCTTT,CASSRSRGDTEAFF
TRBV4-1,TRBJ1-2,-,-,TGCGCCAGCAGCCAAGAGGGGATCGGGGAATATGGCTACACCTTC,CASSQEGIGEYGYTF
TRBV3-1,TRBJ1-4,-,-,TGTGCCAGCAGCCAAGATCTCGGACTCCCCGGTGAAAAACTGTTTTTT,CASSQDLGLPGEKLFF
TRBV6-5,TRBJ1-2,-,-,TGTGCCAGCAGTTCCGGAGGGGCCGTCTATGGCTACACCTTC,CASSSGGAVYGYTF
TRBV3-1,TRBJ2-7,TRBD1,-,TGTGCCAGTGGGGGGCTAAAGGGGACAGGCTCCTACGAGCAGTACTTC,CASGGLKGTGSYEQYF
TRBV7-8,TRBJ1-4,TRBD1,-,TGTGCCAGCAGCTCCGACCCGGGACAGGGGAATGAAAAACTGTTTTTT,CASSSDPGQGNEKLFF
TRBV14,TRBJ1-6,-,-,TGTGCCAGCAGCCAAGAGGAAGGAGCCTATAATTCACCCCTCCACTTT,CASSQEEGAYNSPLHF
TRBV5-1,TRBJ2-7,-,few,TGCGCCAGCAGCTTGGAACAGGGTTACGAGCAGTATTTC,CASSLEQGYEQYF
TRBV29-1,TRBJ2-3,-,-,TGCAGCGTTGAAACCCGGAGCACAGATACGCAGTATTTT,CSVETRSTDTQYF
TRBV19,TRBJ1-1,-,-,TGTGCCAGTATCAGGAGGGAACGGAACACTGAAGCTTTCTTT,CASIRRERNTEAFF
TRBV7-2,TRBJ1-6,-,-,TGTGCCAGCAGCAGCAGGACAGATAGTGGTAGCTCCTATAATTCACCCCTCCACTTT,CASSSRTDSGSSYNSPLHF
TRBV6-6,TRBJ1-1,-,-,TGTGCCAGCACCGTAGAGAATTACAGGGTGACTGAAGCTTTCTTT,CASTVENYRVTEAFF
TRBV30,TRBJ1-1,-,-,TGTGCCTGGAGTCCGCAGTTAGAAGCTTTCTTT,CAWSPQLEAFF
TRBV6-1,TRBJ1-5,TRBD1,once,TGTGCCAGCAGTGAGACAGGGGGTGATCAGCCCCAGCATTTT,CASSETGGDQPQHF
TRBV27,TRBJ2-3,-,-,TGTGCCAGCAGTTCCCTCAACACAGATACGCAGTATTTT,CASSSLNTDTQYF
TRBV5-1,TRBJ2-5,-,-,TGCGCCAGCAGCGAGTTCCCCGGGGCGGGGGAGACCCAGTACTTC,CASSEFPGAGETQYF
TRBV9,TRBJ2-3,-,-,TGTGCCAGCAGCCCCTCGGGTGGGGACGCCGGGGATACGCAGTATTTT,CASSPSGGDAGDTQYF
TRBV25-1,TRBJ1-2,-,-,TGTGCCAGCAGTGAATGGAGGGCCACATATGGCTACACCTTC,CASSEWRATYGYTF
TRBV6-5,TRBJ2-1,-,once,TGTGCCAGCAGTTATAGGAATGAGCAGTTCTTC,CASSYRNEQFF
TRBV20-1,TRBJ2-5,-,-,TGCAGTGCTAGAGGCAGGGAGGAAGAGACCCAGTACTTC,CSARGREEETQYF
TRBV19,TRBJ1-5,-,-,TGTGCCAGTAGCGATGCGGGGAGTAGCAATCAGCCCCAGCATTTT,CASSDAGSSNQPQHF
TRBV7-9,TRBJ2-5,-,-,TGTGCCAGCAGCTTAGTTGCGGCGGAAGAGACCCAGTACTTC,CASSLVAAEETQYF
TRBV20-1,TRBJ2-1,-,-,TGCAGTGCTAGCCGGACTGACTACAATGAGCAGTTCTTC,CSASRTDYNEQFF
TRBV5-6,TRBJ1-2,TRBD1,-,TGTGCCAGCAGCGCGACAGGGGGCGTAGGGAATGGCTACACCTTC,CASSATGGVGNGYTF
TRBV29-1,TRBJ1-1,-,-,TGCAGCGTTCTAATGGGGGGTTCTCTAGCTTTCTTT,CSVLMGGSLAFF
TRBV9,TRBJ2-1,TRBD1,-,TGTGCCAGCAGCGCTAGGTGGACAGGGGAAAGGGATGAGCAGTTCTTC,CASSARWTGERDEQFF
TRBV3-1,TRBJ2-1,-,once,TGTGCCAGCAGCCAAGGAGTCGGGAACGACTACAATGAGCAGTTCTTC,CASSQGVGNDYNEQFF